The clone carrying this T cell receptor (beta chain) has a count of ten or more. Its antigen is as yet unknown. Using its own MiXCR run on the reads, TCRdb lists one record per CDR3 protein. The sample has approximately 750,000 distinct CDR3 sequences, 35% seen once. V was cut by 6 bases and J by 5 bases, with 13 bases left in between. The CDR3 is made up of 13 amino acids. Per germline, CDR1 MDHEN and CDR2 SYDVKM. The sample belongs to a study of T cell repertoires in cytomegalovirus infection. Background on the study: Both a matching HLA type and CMV infection were indicated by public TCR beta signatures. General study points: CMV-specific HLA-C-restricted TCR beta clonotypes dominated the ex vivo response.

The V gene is TRBV28, the J gene TRBJ1-1, with D perhaps TRBD1 (6 bases). Sequencing was done on a sample of PBMCs. The TCR comes from a human donor in good health (CMV status not recorded). Some clones in this sample may be carry-over from other donors' samples. The CDR3 nucleotides are TGTGCCAGCAGCTTCGGGGGGCGTACTGAAGCTTTCTTT. This translates into CASSFGGRTEAFF.